Given below is one T cell receptor beta chain in context. The sample originates from a study of cytomegalovirus exposure and HLA in healthy donors. Use of 60 Vbeta and 13 Jbeta primers characterized the PCR. Assay: immunoSEQ multiplex PCR; the TCRdb copy retains only in-frame clones and omits some. This sample has around 140,000 clones; 55% to 80% occur once, and the top ten carry roughly 2.5%. Germline V gene data show CDR1 as GTSNPN and CDR2 as SVGIG (reference sequence). CDR3 length equals 14 residues. Trimming took 5 bases from V and 2 from J, leaving 13 bases between them. The receptor comes from a woman aged 40-49 years in good health and CMV-seronegative. The chain recombines TRBV30 with TRBJ1-5, with a tentative D call TRBD1 (5 bases). Material: PBMCs. The CDR3 here is CAWSQTDGNQPQHF. In nucleotides, the CDR3 is TGTGCCTGGTCCCAGACAGACGGCAATCAGCCCCAGCATTTT.